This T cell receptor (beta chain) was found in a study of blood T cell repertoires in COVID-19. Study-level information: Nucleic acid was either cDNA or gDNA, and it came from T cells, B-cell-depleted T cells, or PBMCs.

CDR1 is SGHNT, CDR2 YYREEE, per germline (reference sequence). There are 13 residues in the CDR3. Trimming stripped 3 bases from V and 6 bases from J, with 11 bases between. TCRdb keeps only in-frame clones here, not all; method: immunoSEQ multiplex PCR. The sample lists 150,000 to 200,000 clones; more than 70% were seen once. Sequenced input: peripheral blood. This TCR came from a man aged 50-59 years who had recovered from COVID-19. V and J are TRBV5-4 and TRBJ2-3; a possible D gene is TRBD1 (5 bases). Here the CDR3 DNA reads TGTGCCAGCAGCTACTATTCAGGGGATACGCAGTATTTT. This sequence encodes CASSYYSGDTQYF.